This entry is about one TCR beta chain. Its target is not known. TCR beta cDNA libraries included unique molecular identifiers. One entry per CDR3 protein, called by TCRdb with MiXCR from the PCR reads. The sample consists of hundreds of thousands of distinct CDR3 sequences, roughly 30% of them appearing once. These data belong to a study of post-analysis software for immune sequencing data. Study observations and caveats: Normalized Chao1 diversity in multiple sclerosis patients fell significantly below that of controls. Patients used several TRBV segments, including TRBV5-6, TRBV5-1 and TRBV20-1, more often than controls.

The CDR3 is made up of 13 amino acids. Germline CDR1 is SGHAT and CDR2 is FQDESV (reference sequence). V gave up 5 bases and J gave up 3 bases, with 10 bases separating them. This TCR was recovered from a girl aged 5 to 17 with multiple sclerosis. The chain is built from TRBV11-1 and TRBJ1-1; possibly TRBD1 for D (5 bases). Sequenced sample: blood. Here the CDR3 reads CASSAGTYTEAFF. The CDR3 DNA follows: TGTGCCAGCAGCGCGGGGACGTACACTGAAGCTTTCTTT. The full variable domain, in which reference TRBV11-1 and TRBJ1-1 provide the parts outside the CDR3, is EAEVAQSPRYKITEKSQAVAFWCDPISGHATLYWYRQILGQGPELLVQFQDESVVDDSQLPKDRFSAERLKGVDSTLKIQPAELGDSAMYLCASSAGTYTEAFFGQGTRLTVV.